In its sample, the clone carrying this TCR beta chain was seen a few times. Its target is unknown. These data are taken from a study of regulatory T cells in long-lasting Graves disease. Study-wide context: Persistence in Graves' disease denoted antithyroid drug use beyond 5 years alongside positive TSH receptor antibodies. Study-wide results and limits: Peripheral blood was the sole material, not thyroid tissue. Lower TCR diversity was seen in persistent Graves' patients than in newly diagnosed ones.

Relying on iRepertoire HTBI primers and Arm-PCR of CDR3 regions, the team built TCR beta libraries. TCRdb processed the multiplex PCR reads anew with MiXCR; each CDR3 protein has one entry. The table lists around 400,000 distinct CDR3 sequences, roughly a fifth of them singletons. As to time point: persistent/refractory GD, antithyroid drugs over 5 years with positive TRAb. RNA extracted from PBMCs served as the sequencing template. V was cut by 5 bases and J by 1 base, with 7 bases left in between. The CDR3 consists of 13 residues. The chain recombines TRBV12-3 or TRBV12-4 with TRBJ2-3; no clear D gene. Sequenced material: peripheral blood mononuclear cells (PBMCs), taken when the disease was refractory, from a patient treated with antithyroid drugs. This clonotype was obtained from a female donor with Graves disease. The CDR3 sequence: CASSKPGTDTQYF. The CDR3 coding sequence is TGTGCCAGCAGTAAACCGGGCACAGATACGCAGTATTTT.